This T cell receptor beta chain was captured in a study of beta chain features in type 1 diabetes (dated by TCRdb to 2016 to 2019). Describing the broader study: No differences in mean age, gender distribution, total cell number or subset yield were found between patients and healthy donors. Across all samples, about 110 million sorted cells were examined, and cell number per subset correlated strongly with RNA yield. The study compared the TCRB repertoires of sorted circulating CD4+ T cell subsets in recently diagnosed type 1 diabetes patients with those in matched healthy donors. Naive and central memory subsets were obtained from all 28 donors, but regulatory and stem cell-like memory subsets were isolated from only 8 patients and roughly eight healthy donors. What the authors observed across the whole study: HLA sub-analyses involved small numbers of individuals, so any influence of HLA type on TCRB rearrangement remained unresolved. Naive, central memory and regulatory TCRB repertoires appeared to be more alike among patients than among healthy donors. Because cDNA rather than genomic DNA was sequenced, highly expressing activated cells could have been over-represented, although no difference in activation and CD3 levels was found between groups. Fewer insertions and more nucleotide deletions at VDJ recombination sites were observed in patients with type 1 diabetes, implying thymic rearrangement abnormalities. In all four CD4+ subsets, TCRB CDR3 length was moderately but significantly shorter in type 1 diabetes patients. PCR may preferentially amplify shorter templates, but because patient and control samples were amplified and corrected together, any resulting skew would affect both groups equally.

The High Capacity cDNA Reverse Transcription Kit was used to reverse transcribe all of the isolated RNA, meaning that expressed TCRB transcripts were what got sequenced. Deep immunoSEQ sequencing was applied to naive, central memory and regulatory T cell samples, giving an average of around 3.4 million total reads per sample. Sorted cells were lysed in RLT buffer, and RNA was extracted using DNase-treated RNeasy Micro or Mini kits according to cell number. To prevent cross-contamination, each cell subset was processed individually, whereas patient and healthy donor samples were processed jointly. TCRB sequences were amplified from cDNA with the immunoSEQ multiplex PCR, producing 87-bp fragments spanning the CDR3 region. Sequencing of the amplicons was performed on the Illumina HiSeq platform. As for the authors' bioinformatics: PCR bias was corrected computationally using synthetic template baselines, and reads within Hamming distance 2 were collapsed, with unmergeable singletons discarded. Reads were aligned to IMGT to assign V, D and J genes, CDR3 length, and insertions or deletions at six rearrangement sites. Within each subset, clonotype counts were normalized to the number of sorted cells before true diversity and Gini coefficients were calculated with the tcR R package. The overlap coefficient, calculated on TCRB nucleotide sequences, was used to quantify repertoire sharing. Drawn from immuneACCESS, this table holds only the in-frame rearrangements with V and J called that TCRdb kept. Clones are partly lost; checked studies trace under half to an unresolved V gene and leave the rest unexplained. V and J calls and clone size are those listed in that table; D and trimming were worked out from the DNA. A total of roughly 140,000 clones appear in this sample, roughly 11% of them only once. About 2% of the sample goes to the ten largest clones.

This clone appeared many times. Its antigen remains undetermined. No base quality values were provided; no much bigger clone lies one nucleotide off. A single peripheral blood draw of around 120 mL on average was collected from each donor into heparinised tubes. Naive, central memory, regulatory and stem cell-like memory CD4+ T cells were sorted on a BD FACSAria II using a panel including CD45RO, CCR7, CD25, CD127, CD95 and CD27. Every sorted population had a purity above 95%. PBMCs were isolated immediately by Lymphoprep density gradient centrifugation and stained directly without culture. So that batch effects would be minimized, each experiment stained and sorted samples in pairs, pairing one healthy donor with one patient. Reading the germline V gene gives CDR1 SGHTA and CDR2 FQGNSA. The CDR3 starts with the cysteine, ends with the phenylalanine, and has 15 residues. Only CDR3 DNA is held: 45 bases, read in frame from base 1. Trimming takes 1 base off V and 1 base off J; junction bases not matched to a gene: 2.

Sequencing was carried out using central memory CD4+ T cells from blood. This clonotype originated in a man between 18 and 35 years old in good health. The chain couples TRBV7-2 to TRBJ2-3; a stretch of 7 junction bases matches TRBD1. The nucleotide sequence reads TGTGCCAGCAGCTTAGGAGGGGGCCGCACAGATACGCAGTATTTT. It translates to CASSLGGGRTDTQYF.